This record covers a single T cell receptor beta chain. The CDR3 consists of 15 residues. Trimming removed 6 bases from V and 2 bases from J; junction bases left unmatched: 6. Germline V CDR1 and CDR2: SQVTM, ANQGSEA. The authors sequenced TCR beta from blood CD8+ and CD4+ T cells. The record originates from a study of CD8 T cells in Susac syndrome. Random hexamers were used to reverse transcribe about 0.45 to 1 ug of RNA. With immunoSEQ multiplex PCR, TCR beta CDR3 was amplified across 54 Vbeta and 13 Jbeta. One entry per CDR3 protein results from TCRdb running MiXCR on the immunoSEQ multiplex PCR reads. Among some 110,000 distinct CDR3 sequences listed, under 96% were seen once.

Sequences were obtained from CD4+ T cells from PBMCs. The receptor was derived from a human donor with Susac syndrome. The chain links TRBV29-1 to TRBJ2-1, with 11 bases identical to TRBD2. The CDR3 loop is CSVLLAGVPYNEQFF. The CDR3, as DNA: TGCAGCGTCCTACTAGCGGGAGTACCCTACAATGAGCAGTTCTTC.